This T cell receptor (beta chain) came from a study of blood T cells in healthy people across ages. Study-level background: When template switching was applied, about one barcoded beta molecule was captured per two T cells.

This clonotype has more than one count but fewer than ten. Its antigen is unknown. Study-wide results and caveats: Fewer expanded clones and more diversity marked long-lived versus aged donors. Older individuals had lower TCR beta diversity per million T cells (the decline was roughly linear). Researchers said unsorted PBMCs prevented a conclusive naive versus antigen-experienced comparison.

Combining a sample-barcoded 5' primer with a J-beta primer mix, a second PCR ran for about 6 to 12 cycles. TCRdb ran MiXCR on the 5' RACE reads and lists one entry per CDR3 protein. The profile shows hundreds of thousands of distinct CDR3 sequences, roughly three fifths of them singletons. Germline-derived CDR1 and CDR2 are KGHDR and SFDVKD. The CDR3 contains 13 residues. The germline V and J ends were trimmed by 3 bases and 5 bases, with 7 bases remaining between them. The sample comprised blood. The chain uses TRBV24-1 and TRBJ2-1, with D hard to call. This sequence originates from a man aged 40-55 years in good health. CDR3 loop: CATSDPPNNEQFF. CDR3 DNA: TGTGCCACCAGTGATCCGCCGAACAATGAGCAGTTCTTC.